The subject of this entry is one T cell receptor (beta chain). Its antigen remains unknown. This sample stems from a study of CD8 T cell repertoires and HIV-1 epitope variants. Study details: Controls were a CMV, EBV and flu peptide pool, Ebola AY9 negative control, and no-peptide well.

The data were produced by immunoSEQ multiplex PCR, yet TCRdb's version contains in-frame clones alone and is incomplete. The table includes 5,000 to 6,500 clones, over 60% detected once. Broader study findings: The assay identified only TCR beta chains of antigen-proliferating T cells.

V dropped 6 bases and J dropped 13 bases, with 18 bases sitting between them. Germline-derived CDR1 and CDR2 are MNHEY and SVGAGI. CDR3 length equals 13 residues. This sequence joins TRBV6-5 and TRBJ2-2, with D perhaps TRBD1 (8 bases). Sample: cultured CD8+ T cells derived from PBMCs. The sequence derives from a male donor with HIV. CDR3 nucleotide sequence: TGTGCCAGCAGAGGACAGGGCCCGGGAGGGCTGTTTTTT. Amino acids: CASRGQGPGGLFF.